The subject of this entry is one TCR beta chain. The antigen is not known. V was clipped by 2 bases and J by 10 bases; unmatched bases: 14. CDR3 length: 17 amino acids. Germline values: CDR1 SGHVS, CDR2 FNYEAQ. A second PCR, run for about 6 to 11 cycles, used a sample-barcoded 5' primer plus a J-beta primer mix. Every sample returned 2.5 million or more CDR3-containing paired-end reads. In TCRdb, the 5' RACE reads were re-called with MiXCR into one record per CDR3 protein. This table holds 500,000 to 600,000 distinct CDR3 sequences, 27% found once. This record comes from a study of blood T cells in healthy people across ages. Whole-study context: About one barcoded beta molecule per two T cells came from capture by template switching. The study's findings and limits: Roughly linear declines in TCR beta diversity per million T cells occurred with age. The study regarded diversity estimates from one million T cells as underestimates.

J is TRBJ1-6 and V is TRBV7-6; 7 nucleotides line up with TRBD1. The sequence derives from a woman in her 70s in good health. The sequencing input was blood. The CDR3 sequence: CASSLWSRQGVVSPLHF. The CDR3 nucleotides read TGTGCCAGCAGCTTATGGTCTAGGCAGGGGGTAGTGTCACCCCTCCACTTT.